The 17 T cell receptor beta chains listed next were all sequenced from one sample in a study of shared clonotypes between healthy human individuals. The data were produced by immunoSEQ multiplex PCR, yet TCRdb's version contains in-frame clones alone and is incomplete. Among about 690,000 clones listed, 90% were seen once. The sample taken for sequencing was memory CD8+ T cells from PBMCs. As for subset: CD45RO+ cells pooled with CCR7-negative TemRA cells. The receptors originated from a man aged 18 to 35 in good health. Some clones in this sample may be carry-over from other donors' samples.

Remarks on this clone: Other DNA sequences of this sample code for an identical CDR3. The J gene is TRBJ1-3, the V gene TRBV7-9; D unclear. Germline V lookup: CDR1 SEHNR, CDR2 FQNEAQ (reference sequence). CDR3 length: 16 residues. Trimming pared 4 bases from V and 0 bases from J, leaving 13 bases between. The chain's CDR3 is CASSSPAGYSGNTIYF. The CDR3 DNA reads as TGTGCCAGCAGCTCCCCCGCCGGCTACTCTGGAAACACCATATATTTT.

This clone showed up just once. The chain uses TRBV11-2 and TRBJ2-7, with 12 bases aligning to TRBD2. The CDR3 sequence is 17 residues long. CDR1 and CDR2 from the germline V gene are SGHAT and FQNNGV. V was pared by 5 bases and J by 3 bases, with 11 bases of the junction left unmatched. The CDR3 DNA reads as TGTGCCAGCAGCCCTTTAAAACTAGCGGGAGGTTTCTACGAGCAGTACTTC. Translating it yields CASSPLKLAGGFYEQYF.

This clone appeared a single time. The V and J genes are TRBV7-9 and TRBJ2-1; 7 nucleotides match TRBD1. CDR3 length: 16 residues. After removal of 5 bases from V and 4 bases from J, the junction contained 11 bases not matched to a gene. Germline V gives CDR1 SEHNR, CDR2 FQNEAQ (reference sequence). This CDR3 is CASSTPGTEKYNEQFF. CDR3 sequence (DNA): TGTGCCAGCAGCACACCCGGGACAGAGAAATACAATGAGCAGTTCTTC.

The chain joins TRBV5-6 to TRBJ2-7; unclear D gene. This CDR3 spans 15 amino acids. The germline V and J ends were trimmed by 1 base and 4 bases, with 15 bases remaining between them. Germline V gene sequence: CDR1 SGHDT, CDR2 YYEEEE. Here the CDR3 DNA reads TGTGCCAGCAGCTTGATCGAACAGAGCCTTTACGAGCAGTACTTC. It yields the protein CASSLIEQSLYEQYF.

The CDR3 coding sequence is TGCAGCGCTTTCGCAACAGGAGAGCAGTACTTC. It translates to CSAFATGEQYF. The V call is TRBV29-1, the J call TRBJ2-7; a possible D gene is TRBD1 (5 bases). Germline CDR1 SQVTM, CDR2 ANQGSEA. This CDR3 contains 11 residues. The ends were cut back, 7 bases at V and 7 bases at J, with 14 bases in the middle.

This rearrangement joins TRBV14 to TRBJ2-7; the D gene is possibly TRBD2 (6 bases). This CDR3 spans 13 amino acids. Germline values: CDR1 SGHDN, CDR2 FVKESK. With 6 bases removed from V and 9 bases from J, the gap between germline ends came to 18 bases. CDR3 amino acids: CASRRDSNERQYF. The CDR3, as DNA: TGTGCCAGCAGGAGGGACTCAAACGAGCGGCAGTACTTC.

The chain combines TRBV5-1 with TRBJ1-1, with 7 positions matching TRBD1. From germline, CDR1 is SGHRS and CDR2 YFSETQ. V was clipped by 5 bases and J by 0 bases; unmatched bases: 1. CDR3 length: 13 residues. CDR3 protein: CASRTGLNTEAFF. CDR3 bases: TGCGCCAGCAGGACAGGGTTGAACACTGAAGCTTTCTTT.

CDR3 DNA sequence: TGTGCCAGCAGTTTAGGTGGACCCTTGGGGAATGAAAAACTGTTTTTT. Its translation is CASSLGGPLGNEKLFF. V usage is TRBV27 and J usage is TRBJ1-4; no firm D call. This CDR3 has 16 residues. Trimming removed 2 bases from V and 5 bases from J, with 15 bases in between. Per germline, CDR1 MNHEY and CDR2 SMNVEV (reference sequence).

V is TRBV9 and J is TRBJ2-2, with D uncertain. The germline V gene has CDR1 SGDLS and CDR2 YYNGEE. This CDR3 has 12 amino acids. Trimming cost V 4 bases and J 4 bases, with 5 bases left between them. CDR3 amino acids: CASSSRTGELFF. Written as DNA, the CDR3 is TGTGCCAGCAGCTCACGCACCGGGGAGCTGTTTTTT.

CDR3 residues: CASRDGTGVAKGANVLTF. For the CDR3, the DNA is TGTGCCAGCAGGGACGGGACAGGGGTTGCAAAGGGGGCCAACGTCCTGACTTTC. The chain is built from TRBV9 and TRBJ2-6; TRBD1 agrees at 10 bases. V lost 5 bases to trimming and J lost 4 bases; unmatched junction nucleotides: 12. CDR3 length: 18 residues. Germline V gene data show CDR1 as SGDLS and CDR2 as YYNGEE.

The V call is TRBV6-5, the J call TRBJ2-1, with TRBD2 identical over 12 bases. V trimming: 6 bases; J trimming: 8 bases; junction bases outside the gene matches: 8. From germline, CDR1 is MNHEY and CDR2 SVGAGI. This CDR3 is built from 15 residues. The CDR3 region is CASSLAGGPFDEQFF. The DNA for the CDR3 is TGTGCCAGCAGCCTAGCGGGAGGGCCATTCGATGAGCAGTTCTTC.

With respect to this clone: The same CDR3 is also encoded by other DNA sequences in this sample. The CDR3 loop is CASSLEIAGGDTQYF. CDR3 nucleotide sequence: TGTGCCAGCAGCTTAGAGATAGCGGGAGGAGATACGCAGTATTTT. This chain connects TRBV7-9 to TRBJ2-3; 10 nucleotides match TRBD2. Germline CDR1 and CDR2: SEHNR and FQNEAQ (reference sequence). CDR3 length: 15 residues. The trim removed 1 base at V and 5 bases at J, leaving 3 bases unmatched.

The chain joins TRBV5-6 to TRBJ2-7; D is ambiguous. This CDR3 contains 15 residues. The V end lost 4 bases, the J end lost 2 bases, and 16 bases lay between the germline ends. The germline V gene encodes CDR1 SGHDT and CDR2 YYEEEE. CDR3: CASSRLGSATYEQYF. In DNA, the CDR3 is TGTGCCAGCAGCCGCCTAGGGTCGGCAACCTACGAGCAGTACTTC.

The V gene is TRBV28, the J gene TRBJ2-7, with D tentatively TRBD2 (5 bases). This CDR3 is built from 15 residues. Germline V gene lookup returns CDR1 MDHEN and CDR2 SYDVKM. V was clipped by 7 bases and J by 2 bases, with 18 bases between them. CDR3 amino acids: CASTNPRVLAYEQYF. The CDR3 DNA is TGTGCCAGCACGAACCCGAGGGTACTGGCCTACGAGCAGTACTTC.

V usage is TRBV27 and J usage is TRBJ2-7; 10 nucleotides line up with TRBD1. Trimming removed 5 bases from V and 7 bases from J; junction bases left unmatched: 8. From germline, CDR1 is MNHEY and CDR2 SMNVEV (reference sequence). The CDR3 consists of 14 residues. The CDR3 coding sequence is TGTGCCAGCAGTGCCGGGACAGGGGTCCTGGAGCAGTACTTC. Translation gives CASSAGTGVLEQYF.

This clone was detected only a few times. The J gene is TRBJ2-2, the V gene TRBV27; 9 bases align to TRBD2. Germline V gene sequence: CDR1 MNHEY, CDR2 SMNVEV (reference sequence). The CDR3 covers 16 residues. Trimming cost V 3 bases and J 1 base; bases outside gene matches: 3. The chain's CDR3 is CASSFFSGRNTGELFF. In DNA form, the CDR3 reads TGTGCCAGCAGTTTTTTTAGCGGGAGGAACACCGGGGAGCTGTTTTTT.

The chain employs TRBV6-5 and TRBJ1-2; D is possibly TRBD1 (5 bases). This CDR3 spans 15 amino acids. Germline V gives CDR1 MNHEY, CDR2 SVGAGI. Trimming removed 5 bases from V and 8 bases from J, with 21 bases in between. Written as DNA, the CDR3 is TGTGCCAGCAGTGGCCGGATCGGGGGTCGAGACGGCTACACCTTC. The encoded protein is CASSGRIGGRDGYTF.